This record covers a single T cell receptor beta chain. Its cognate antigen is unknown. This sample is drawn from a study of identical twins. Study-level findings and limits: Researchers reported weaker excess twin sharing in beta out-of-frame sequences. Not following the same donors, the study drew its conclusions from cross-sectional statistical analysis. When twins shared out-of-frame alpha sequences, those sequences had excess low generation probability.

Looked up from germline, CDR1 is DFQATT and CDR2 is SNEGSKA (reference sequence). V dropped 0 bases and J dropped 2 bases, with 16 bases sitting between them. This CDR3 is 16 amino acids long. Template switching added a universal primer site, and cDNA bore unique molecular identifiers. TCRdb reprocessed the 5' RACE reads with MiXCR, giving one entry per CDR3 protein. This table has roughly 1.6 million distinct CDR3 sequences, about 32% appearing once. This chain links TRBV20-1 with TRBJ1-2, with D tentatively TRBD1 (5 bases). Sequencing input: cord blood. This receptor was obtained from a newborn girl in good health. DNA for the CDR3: TGCAGTGCTAGAGATAACAGGCGAGAACGAAACTATGGCTACACCTTC. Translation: CSARDNRRERNYGYTF.